The next 15 T cell receptor beta chains were all read from a single sample in a study of shared clonotypes between healthy human individuals. Naivety among CD8 cells was defined by CD45RO negativity and positive CCR7 selection, thereby excluding terminally differentiated effector memory CD45RA+ cells. Clones were sequenced by immunoSEQ multiplex PCR, and TCRdb holds only the in-frame ones, with some missing. Of about 1,900,000 clones listed, 85% to 95% are singletons. Sequencing was carried out using naive CD8+ T cells sorted from blood. The receptors derive from a man aged 18 to 30 in good health.

The chain carries TRBV28 and TRBJ2-2; 8 bases fit TRBD1. With V trimmed by 5 bases and J by 6 bases, 2 bases remained unmatched. This CDR3 contains 13 residues. Germline V gene data show CDR1 as MDHEN and CDR2 as SYDVKM. The CDR3 nucleotides read TGTGCCAGCAGTGACAGGGGACCCGGGGAGCTGTTTTTT. Its translation is CASSDRGPGELFF.

V usage is TRBV6-6 and J usage is TRBJ2-7; 9 bases line up with TRBD1. J lost 5 bases, V lost 10 bases, and 6 bases had no gene match. The CDR3 extends over 12 amino acids. Germline-derived CDR1 and CDR2 are MNHNY and SVGAGI (reference sequence). The CDR3 nucleotides are TGTGCCACCACTGGACAGGGGAACGAGCAGTACTTC. Translated, it gives CATTGQGNEQYF.

The CDR3 sequence: CASSHLGMNTEAFF. DNA of the CDR3: TGCGCCAGCAGCCATTTAGGTATGAACACTGAAGCTTTCTTT. V usage is TRBV4-1 and J usage is TRBJ1-1, with unresolved D. This CDR3 spans 14 amino acids. V lost 3 bases, J lost 0 bases, and 8 bases lay in between. Germline-derived CDR1 and CDR2 are MGHRA and YSYEKL.

The CDR3 loop is CAWSVWRVDEQYF. CDR3 coding DNA: TGTGCCTGGAGTGTATGGCGGGTGGACGAGCAGTACTTC. The chain joins TRBV30 to TRBJ2-7; a possible D gene is TRBD2 (5 bases). Germline V gene sequence: CDR1 GTSNPN, CDR2 SVGIG (reference sequence). There are 13 residues in the CDR3. Trimming took off 0 bases at V and 5 bases at J, with 11 bases between the two ends.

The J gene is TRBJ2-7, the V gene TRBV19; perhaps TRBD2 as D (6 bases). V was pared by 6 bases and J by 2 bases, with 11 bases between. This CDR3 has 13 residues. Germline V gives CDR1 LNHDA, CDR2 SQIVND (reference sequence). The CDR3 region is CASSWDSAYEQYF. The CDR3 DNA reads TGTGCCAGTAGCTGGGACTCTGCCTACGAGCAGTACTTC.

The chain recombines TRBV7-9 with TRBJ1-1, with D maybe TRBD1 (6 bases). CDR3 size: 14 residues. Germline lookup yields CDR1 SEHNR and CDR2 FQNEAQ (reference sequence). V was cut by 1 base and J by 5 bases, with 11 bases left in between. The CDR3 spells CASSLGQGRTEAFF. CDR3 DNA sequence: TGTGCCAGCAGCTTAGGTCAGGGGCGGACTGAAGCTTTCTTT.

The chain employs TRBV7-8 and TRBJ1-1; D possibly corresponds to TRBD1 (5 bases). This CDR3 is 15 amino acids long. The germline V gene encodes CDR1 SGHVS and CDR2 FQNEAQ. Trimming left V 0 bases short and J 7 bases short, with 15 bases between. The CDR3 DNA follows: TGTGCCAGCAGCTTAGCGAGAGGTGGGGGGATTGAAGCTTTCTTT. This sequence encodes CASSLARGGGIEAFF.

The chain is built from TRBV7-9 and TRBJ2-1; 12 nucleotides match TRBD2. Germline V gene sequence: CDR1 SEHNR, CDR2 FQNEAQ (reference sequence). This CDR3 spans 16 amino acids. Trimming cost V 1 base and J 5 bases; bases outside gene matches: 3. CDR3 amino acids: CASSLVGLAGNNEQFF. The CDR3, as DNA: TGTGCCAGCAGCTTAGTCGGACTAGCGGGAAACAATGAGCAGTTCTTC.

This sequence joins TRBV27 and TRBJ2-1; TRBD2 is a possible D gene (6 bases). This CDR3 has 15 amino acids. Trimming took 5 bases from V and 10 from J, leaving 21 bases between them. Germline CDR1 MNHEY, CDR2 SMNVEV (reference sequence). This CDR3 is CASSPRYSGLGEQFF. CDR3 DNA: TGTGCCAGCAGTCCCCGTTATAGCGGTCTCGGGGAGCAGTTCTTC.

The genes are TRBV27 and TRBJ2-5, with 10 positions matching TRBD2. Germline V lookup: CDR1 MNHEY, CDR2 SMNVEV (reference sequence). The CDR3 extends over 18 amino acids. V shed 3 bases, J shed 1 base, and the junction held 11 bases outside the gene matches. The DNA for the CDR3 is TGTGCCAGCAGTTTTCTAGGACCTAGCGGGGGCCTCCAAGAGACCCAGTACTTC. Translated: CASSFLGPSGGLQETQYF.

This clone has a single count. The chain recombines TRBV7-9 with TRBJ1-5, with 8 bases lining up with TRBD1. The V and J ends lost 5 bases and 5 bases, in that order; junction bases with no gene match: 11. CDR1 is SEHNR and CDR2 is FQNEAQ in the germline V gene (reference sequence). The CDR3 loop spans 16 amino acids. This CDR3 is CASSANGQGPDQPQHF. DNA for the CDR3: TGTGCCAGCAGCGCGAATGGACAGGGTCCGGATCAGCCCCAGCATTTT.

The table lists this clone with a few counts. The chain carries TRBV19 and TRBJ2-7, with D uncertain. Germline CDR1 and CDR2: LNHDA and SQIVND (reference sequence). V lost 3 bases and J lost 3, with 9 bases in between. CDR3 length: 13 amino acids. The CDR3 nucleotides read TGTGCCAGTAGTATGGTAGCTTACTACGAGCAGTACTTC. Protein sequence: CASSMVAYYEQYF.

This sequence joins TRBV4-3 and TRBJ2-2; 9 bases align to TRBD2. This CDR3 comprises 17 residues. V dropped 0 bases and J dropped 5; count of bases not matched to a gene: 7. Germline V gene data show CDR1 as LGHNA and CDR2 as YSLEER. CDR3 nucleotide sequence: TGCGCCAGCAGCCAAGATCCCGCCGCGGGGGGGACCGGGGAGCTGTTTTTT. Encoded protein: CASSQDPAAGGTGELFF.

The chain employs TRBV9 and TRBJ2-7, with D perhaps assigned TRBD1 or TRBD2 (6 bases each). Germline V lookup: CDR1 SGDLS, CDR2 YYNGEE. CDR3 length equals 15 residues. Trimming took 3 bases from V and 5 from J, leaving 18 bases between them. The CDR3 reads CASSEGGGLTNEQYF. The CDR3 nucleotides are TGTGCCAGCAGCGAGGGGGGCGGCCTTACGAACGAGCAGTACTTC.

Concerning this clone itself: Other DNA sequences from this sample encode an identical CDR3 as well. The chain is built from TRBV28 and TRBJ2-7; D may be TRBD1 or TRBD2 (6 bases each). The CDR3 contains 12 residues. Trimming took off 2 bases at V and 5 bases at J, with 7 bases between the two ends. Germline assignment: CDR1 MDHEN and CDR2 SYDVKM. This chain's CDR3 is CASSLRGDEQYF. CDR3 nucleotides: TGTGCCAGCAGTTTAAGGGGGGACGAGCAGTACTTC.